This T cell receptor beta chain was found in a study of T cell responses to AZD1222 COVID-19 vaccine. Study observations and caveats: Just a handful of people given AZD1222 tested seropositive at baseline.

Of note for this clone: Antigen unknown.

There are 14 residues in the CDR3. V dropped 8 bases and J dropped 6; count of bases not matched to a gene: 8. Germline V lookup: CDR1 KGHDR, CDR2 SFDVKD. The data were produced by immunoSEQ multiplex PCR, yet TCRdb's version contains in-frame clones alone and is incomplete. The sample records some 160,000 clones, about nine tenths being singletons. The sample in question was peripheral blood, obtained on day 0 of AZD1222 vaccination. The genes are TRBV24-1 and TRBJ2-1; the match to TRBD1 covers 8 bases. The TCR originated in an adult in good health. The CDR3 here is CATMDRARGNEQFF. The CDR3 coding sequence is TGTGCCACCATGGACAGGGCTCGGGGCAATGAGCAGTTCTTC.